This T cell receptor beta chain was observed in a study of CD8+CD57+ T cells in acquired aplastic anemia. At the level of the study: Average DNA yield from sorted CD4+ and CD8+ cells was around 3.2 ug. Average CD4+ read depth in healthy donors was around 11 million reads.

With regard to this clonotype: Its cognate antigen is unknown.

The template for TCR beta VDJ and CDR3 sequence profiling was genomic DNA. TCRdb reprocessed the reads with MiXCR, giving one entry per CDR3 protein. The profile shows about 190,000 distinct CDR3 sequences, around 50% of them singletons. Points from the study as a whole: Patients and controls shared twenty-nine CD8+ CDR3 sequences, highly expressed in patients. Patients and controls were not found to differ significantly in CD8+ Simpson's diversity.

In germline, CDR1 is SQVTM, CDR2 ANQGSEA. Trimming at V came to 2 bases and at J to 2 bases, leaving 6 bases not matched to a gene. This CDR3 is 15 amino acids long. This chain uses TRBV29-1 with TRBJ2-5; 9 bases agree with TRBD2. This TCR derives from a human donor in good health, serving as a control. Source material: sorted CD4+, CD8+, or CD8+CD57+ T cells (not recorded which) from PBMCs. As DNA, the CDR3 is TGCAGCGTTGAAAGGGCTAGCGGGGTACAAGAGACCCAGTACTTC. Protein: CSVERASGVQETQYF.